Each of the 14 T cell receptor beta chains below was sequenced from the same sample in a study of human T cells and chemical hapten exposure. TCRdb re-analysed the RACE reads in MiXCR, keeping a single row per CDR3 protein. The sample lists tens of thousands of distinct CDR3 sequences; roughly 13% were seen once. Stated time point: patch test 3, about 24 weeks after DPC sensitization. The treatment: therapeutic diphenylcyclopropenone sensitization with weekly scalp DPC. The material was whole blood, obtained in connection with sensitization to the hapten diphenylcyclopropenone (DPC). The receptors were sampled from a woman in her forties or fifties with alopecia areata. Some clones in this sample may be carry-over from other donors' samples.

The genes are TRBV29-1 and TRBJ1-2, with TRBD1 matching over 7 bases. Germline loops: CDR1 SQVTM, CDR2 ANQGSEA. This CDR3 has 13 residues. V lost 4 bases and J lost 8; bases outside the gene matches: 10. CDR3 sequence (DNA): TGCAGCGTTGCTTTCAACAGGGGTTGGGGCTACACCTTC. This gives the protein CSVAFNRGWGYTF. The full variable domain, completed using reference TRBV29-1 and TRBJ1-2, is SAVISQKPSRDICQRGTSLTIQCQVDSQVTMMFWYRQQPGQSLTLIATANQGSEATYESGFVIDKFPISRPNLTFSTLTVSNMSPEDSSIYLCSVAFNRGWGYTFGSGTRLTVV.

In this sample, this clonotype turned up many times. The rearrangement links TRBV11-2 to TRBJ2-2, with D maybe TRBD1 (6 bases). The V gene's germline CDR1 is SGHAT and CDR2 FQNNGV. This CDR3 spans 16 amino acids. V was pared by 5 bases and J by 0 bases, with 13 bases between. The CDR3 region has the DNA TGTGCCAGCAGCCGGACAGCTGTCGCGAACACCGGGGAGCTGTTTTTT. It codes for CASSRTAVANTGELFF.

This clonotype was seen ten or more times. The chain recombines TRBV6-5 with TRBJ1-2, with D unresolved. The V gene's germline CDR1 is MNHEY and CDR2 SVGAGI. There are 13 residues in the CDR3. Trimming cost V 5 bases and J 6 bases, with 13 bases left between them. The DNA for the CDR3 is TGTGCCAGCAGTGCCAATAGGCGAAATGGCTACACCTTC. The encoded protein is CASSANRRNGYTF.

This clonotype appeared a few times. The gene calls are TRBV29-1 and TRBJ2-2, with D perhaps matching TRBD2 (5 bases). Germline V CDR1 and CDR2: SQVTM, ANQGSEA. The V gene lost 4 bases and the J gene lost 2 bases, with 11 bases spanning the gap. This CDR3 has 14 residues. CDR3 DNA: TGCAGCGTTGCAGCTCGGGGAAACACCGGGGAGCTGTTTTTT. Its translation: CSVAARGNTGELFF.

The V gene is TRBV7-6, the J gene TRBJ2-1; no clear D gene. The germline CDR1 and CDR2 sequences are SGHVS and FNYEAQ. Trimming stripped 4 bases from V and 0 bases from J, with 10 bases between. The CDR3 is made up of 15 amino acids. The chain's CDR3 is CASSSEYGSYNEQFF. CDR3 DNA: TGTGCCAGCAGCTCCGAGTATGGCTCCTACAATGAGCAGTTCTTC.

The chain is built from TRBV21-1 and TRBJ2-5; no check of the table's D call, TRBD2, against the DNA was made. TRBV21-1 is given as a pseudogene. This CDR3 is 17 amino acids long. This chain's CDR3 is CASIIAGRIWLGETQYF. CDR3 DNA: TGTGCCAGCATAATAGCGGGAAGGATTTGGTTAGGAGAGACCCAGTACTTC.

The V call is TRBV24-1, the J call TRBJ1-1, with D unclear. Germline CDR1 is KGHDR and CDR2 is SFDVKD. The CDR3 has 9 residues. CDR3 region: CSLGPEAFF. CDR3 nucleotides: TGTAGCCTGGGCCCTGAAGCTTTCTTT.

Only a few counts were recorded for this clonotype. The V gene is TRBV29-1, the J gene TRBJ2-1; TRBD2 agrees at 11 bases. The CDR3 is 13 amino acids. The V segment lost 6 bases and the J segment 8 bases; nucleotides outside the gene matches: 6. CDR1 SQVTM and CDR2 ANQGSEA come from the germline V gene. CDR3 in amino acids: CSVGTSGSDEQFF. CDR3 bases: TGCAGCGTCGGGACTAGCGGAAGCGATGAGCAGTTCTTC.

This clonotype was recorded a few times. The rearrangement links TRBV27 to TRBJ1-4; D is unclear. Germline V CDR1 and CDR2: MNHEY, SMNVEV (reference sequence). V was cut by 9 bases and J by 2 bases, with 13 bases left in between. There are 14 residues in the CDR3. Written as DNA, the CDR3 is TGTGCCAGAAAGATAGGAGTCACTAATGAAAAACTGTTTTTT. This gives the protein CARKIGVTNEKLFF.

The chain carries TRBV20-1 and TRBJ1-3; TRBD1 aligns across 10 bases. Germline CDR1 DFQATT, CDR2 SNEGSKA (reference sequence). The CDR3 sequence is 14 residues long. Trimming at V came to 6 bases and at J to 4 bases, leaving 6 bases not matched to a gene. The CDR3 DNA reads TGCAGTGCACCCGGGACAGGGGAGGGAAACACCATATATTTT. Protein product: CSAPGTGEGNTIYF.

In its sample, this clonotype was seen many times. CDR3 sequence reads: CASSPGLHPSTDTQYF. In DNA, the CDR3 is TGTGCCAGCAGCCCTGGACTCCACCCTAGCACAGATACGCAGTATTTT. This sequence joins TRBV6-5 and TRBJ2-3; a possible D gene is TRBD2 (5 bases). The CDR3 runs 16 residues. Trimming took off 6 bases at V and 0 bases at J, with 16 bases between the two ends. CDR1 and CDR2 from the germline V gene are MNHEY and SVGAGI.

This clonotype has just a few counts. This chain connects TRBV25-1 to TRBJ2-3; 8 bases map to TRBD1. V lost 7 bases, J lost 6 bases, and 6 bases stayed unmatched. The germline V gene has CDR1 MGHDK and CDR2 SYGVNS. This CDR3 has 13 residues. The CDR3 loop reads CASNDPGGDTQYF. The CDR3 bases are TGTGCCAGCAATGATCCAGGGGGCGATACGCAGTATTTT.

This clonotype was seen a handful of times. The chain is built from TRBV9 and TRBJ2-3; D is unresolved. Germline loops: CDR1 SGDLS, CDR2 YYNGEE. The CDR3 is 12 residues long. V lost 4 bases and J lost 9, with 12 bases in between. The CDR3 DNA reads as TGTGCCAGCAGCCCCGAACTACCCACGCAGTATTTT. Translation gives CASSPELPTQYF.

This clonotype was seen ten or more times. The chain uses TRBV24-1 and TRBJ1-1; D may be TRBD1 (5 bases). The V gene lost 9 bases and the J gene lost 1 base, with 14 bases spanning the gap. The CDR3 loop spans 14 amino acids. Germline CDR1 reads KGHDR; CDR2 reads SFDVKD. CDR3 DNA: TGTGCCACCGGCAAGGGGCTACGGAACACTGAAGCTTTCTTT. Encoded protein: CATGKGLRNTEAFF.